Presented here are 21 T cell receptor beta chains from one specimen sequenced in a study of T-cell reconstitution after alpha-beta-depleted transplantation in children (dated by TCRdb to 2016 to 2018). Libraries were prepared through PCR. These reads were obtained on an Illumina HiSeq 2500. TCR library preparation used molecular barcoding, with unique molecular identifiers applied to normalize quantification of the TCRbeta repertoire. Using fastp at Q25 and MiXCR, TCRdb reprocessed the public reads and kept productive beta chains. Under each unique CDR3 protein, matching rows form one entry showing the most common genes and DNA. Present in this sample are over 400,000 distinct CDR3 sequences, 43% of which were seen just once. The ten largest clones capture roughly 27% of the sample. The meaning of the sample's treatment or condition label: allogeneic hematopoietic cell transplantation with graft depleted of TCRalphabeta T cells and CD19 B cells.

Sample: PBMCs, taken before TCRalphabeta/CD19-depleted stem cell transplant. The receptors originated from a girl aged 2 to 9 with aplastic anemia, due to receive a stem cell transplant.

The V and J genes are TRBV7-2 and TRBJ2-4; the D gene is possibly TRBD1 (5 bases). This CDR3 has 17 residues. V was cut by 4 bases and J by 0 bases, with 16 bases left in between. CDR1 is SGHTA, CDR2 FQGNSA, per germline. As DNA, the CDR3 is TGTGCCAGCAGCTACGGTTTAAGGACACTAGCCAAAAACATTCAGTACTTC. It encodes CASSYGLRTLAKNIQYF.

This clonotype was counted many times. This chain connects TRBV7-9 to TRBJ2-5; 11 bases line up with TRBD1. This CDR3 has 15 residues. Germline CDR1 SEHNR, CDR2 FQNEAQ (reference sequence). V lost 5 bases and J lost 4; bases outside the gene matches: 6. DNA for the CDR3: TGTGCCAGCAGCCCAAGGACAGGGGGCTCAGAGACCCAGTACTTC. It yields the protein CASSPRTGGSETQYF.

The chain uses TRBV5-1 and TRBJ2-3; 8 nucleotides line up with TRBD2. Germline V gene sequence: CDR1 SGHRS, CDR2 YFSETQ. This CDR3 comprises 16 residues. Trimming cost V 4 bases and J 7 bases; bases outside gene matches: 14. In DNA, the CDR3 is TGCGCCAGCAGCCCAGGTGGAGCGGGGGTTGGAAATACGCAGTATTTT. Amino acid sequence: CASSPGGAGVGNTQYF. Variable domain in full (rest from reference TRBV5-1 and TRBJ2-3): KAGVTQTPRYLIKTRGQQVTLSCSPISGHRSVSWYQQTPGQGLQFLFEYFSETQRNKGNFPGRFSGRQFSNSRSEMNVSTLELGDSALYLCASSPGGAGVGNTQYFGPGTRLTVL.

This clonotype has just one count. The chain has TRBV3-1 and TRBJ1-4; TRBD1 aligns across 8 bases. Trimming at V came to 4 bases and at J to 3 bases, leaving 4 bases not matched to a gene. Germline V lookup: CDR1 LGHDT, CDR2 YNNKEL (reference sequence). The CDR3 spans 15 residues. The CDR3 loop reads CASSPRDRSNEKLFF. The CDR3 DNA follows: TGTGCCAGCAGCCCACGGGACAGGTCTAATGAAAAACTGTTTTTT.

The chain couples TRBV2 to TRBJ1-5; no reliable D call. CDR1 is SNHLY, CDR2 FYNNEI, per germline. The CDR3 is 12 residues long. Trimming cost V 1 base and J 5 bases, with 3 bases left between them. CDR3 loop: CASSEDYQPQHF. The CDR3 bases are TGTGCCAGCAGTGAAGACTATCAGCCCCAGCATTTT. Full variable domain (remainder filled in from reference TRBV2 and TRBJ1-5): EPEVTQTPSHQVTQMGQEVILRCVPISNHLYFYWYRQILGQKVEFLVSFYNNEISEKSEIFDDQFSVERPDGSNFTLKIRSTKLEDSAMYFCASSEDYQPQHFGDGTRLSIL.

The chain combines TRBV6-4 with TRBJ2-7; maybe TRBD2 (5 bases). Germline CDR1 and CDR2: MRHNA and SNTAGT. Trimming shortened V by 8 bases and J by 7 bases, and 6 bases separated the two germline ends. The CDR3 totals 9 residues. The CDR3 loop is CASPGEQYF. Here the CDR3 DNA reads TGTGCCAGCCCGGGGGAGCAGTACTTC.

This clonotype appeared once. V usage is TRBV7-7 and J usage is TRBJ2-5; weak D call: TRBD2 (7 bases). CDR1 is SSHAT, CDR2 FNYEAQ, per germline (reference sequence). The CDR3 extends over 14 amino acids. Trimming removed 2 bases at V and 10 bases at J, with 17 bases between. This CDR3 reads CASSLHGGPMDQYF. The CDR3 DNA is TGTGCCAGCAGCTTACACGGGGGGCCGATGGACCAGTACTTC. The whole variable domain, remainder taken from reference TRBV7-7 and TRBJ2-5, is GAGVSQSPRYKVTKRGQDVTLRCDPISSHATLYWYQQALGQGPEFLTYFNYEAQPDKSGLPSDRFSAERPEGSISTLTIQRTEQRDSAMYRCASSLHGGPMDQYFGPGTRLLVL.

The chain couples TRBV27 to TRBJ2-7, with D perhaps assigned TRBD1 or TRBD2 (5 bases each). Germline V lookup: CDR1 MNHEY, CDR2 SMNVEV (reference sequence). The CDR3 runs 15 residues. The V and J ends lost 6 bases and 0 bases respectively, with 15 bases between them. This chain's CDR3 is CASRLSRDPSYEQYF. In DNA, the CDR3 is TGTGCCAGCAGACTGAGCCGGGACCCCTCCTACGAGCAGTACTTC.

A few counts support this clonotype. The rearrangement joins TRBV9 to TRBJ2-5; TRBD2 matches 14 bases. Germline CDR1 SGDLS, CDR2 YYNGEE. This CDR3 has 17 residues. Germline trimming cut 4 bases from V and 4 bases from J; bases unmatched to any gene: 9. CDR3 region: CASSPGLAGGHPETQYF. The CDR3 coding sequence is TGTGCCAGCAGCCCCGGACTAGCGGGAGGCCATCCAGAGACCCAGTACTTC.

This chain uses TRBV20-1 with TRBJ2-3; D remains unclear. This CDR3 spans 11 amino acids. Germline-derived CDR1 and CDR2 are DFQATT and SNEGSKA (reference sequence). Trimming took 7 bases from V and 2 from J, leaving 7 bases between them. CDR3 nucleotides: TGCAGTGGAGGTCTCACAGATACGCAGTATTTT. This translates into CSGGLTDTQYF.

The table lists this clonotype with a few counts. This chain uses TRBV7-7 with TRBJ2-1; D is undetermined. The CDR3 is 13 amino acids. V shed 1 base and J shed 3 bases, with 4 bases lying between them. CDR1 and CDR2 from the germline V gene are SSHAT and FNYEAQ (reference sequence). This chain's CDR3 is CASSLDIYNEQFF. CDR3 nucleotides: TGTGCCAGCAGCTTAGACATCTACAATGAGCAGTTCTTC.

CDR3 residues: CASRGLAGAYEQYF. CDR3 nucleotides: TGTGCCAGCAGGGGACTAGCGGGAGCCTACGAGCAGTACTTC. This chain joins TRBV6-2 or TRBV6-3 and TRBJ2-7, with 14 bases that match TRBD2. Germline trimming cut 6 bases from V and 2 bases from J; bases unmatched to any gene: 0. This CDR3 has 14 amino acids. Per germline, CDR1 MNHEY and CDR2 SVGEGT.

The V and J genes are TRBV20-1 and TRBJ2-1, with TRBD2 matching over 11 bases. Germline-derived CDR1 and CDR2 are DFQATT and SNEGSKA (reference sequence). V trimming: 4 bases; J trimming: 4 bases; junction bases outside the gene matches: 3. The length of the CDR3 is 14 residues. DNA for the CDR3: TGCAGTGCTACCCGGACTAGCGGGTACAATGAGCAGTTCTTC. Its translation is CSATRTSGYNEQFF.

Only one count was recorded for this clonotype. This chain connects TRBV6-1 to TRBJ2-2; no definite D call. CDR3 size: 13 residues. The V and J ends lost 4 bases and 4 bases respectively, with 7 bases between them. Germline V CDR1 and CDR2: MNHNS, SASEGT. CDR3 amino acids: CASSAISTGELFF. As DNA, the CDR3 is TGTGCCAGCAGTGCCATTAGCACCGGGGAGCTGTTTTTT.

The chain carries TRBV5-8 and TRBJ2-2; D call uncertain. The ends were cut back, 3 bases at V and 1 base at J, with 10 bases in the middle. The CDR3 is 15 amino acids. Germline V gene lookup returns CDR1 SGHTS and CDR2 YDEGEE. CDR3 nucleotides: TGTGCCAGCAGCTGGTCAGAGATGAACACCGGGGAGCTGTTTTTT. Translation gives CASSWSEMNTGELFF.

This clonotype showed up just once. V gene TRBV11-2 combines with J gene TRBJ2-3; 7 positions match TRBD2. Trimming removed 8 bases from V and 1 base from J; junction bases left unmatched: 9. CDR3 size: 15 residues. Germline V gene sequence: CDR1 SGHAT, CDR2 FQNNGV. CDR3 sequence (DNA): TGTGCCAGCTCCCGAGTTGCGGGGGGCACAGATACGCAGTATTTT. It codes for CASSRVAGGTDTQYF.

Many counts were recorded for this clonotype. The chain couples TRBV9 to TRBJ1-5; D ambiguous. Germline V gene lookup returns CDR1 SGDLS and CDR2 YYNGEE. This CDR3 comprises 14 residues. V was cut by 4 bases and J by 0 bases, with 8 bases left in between. This chain's CDR3 is CASSPLDSNQPQHF. In nucleotides, the CDR3 is TGTGCCAGCAGCCCCCTGGATAGCAATCAGCCCCAGCATTTT.

A single count supports this clonotype. The V call is TRBV6-1, the J call TRBJ2-7; D is perhaps TRBD2 (5 bases). This CDR3 has 14 amino acids. The germline V gene has CDR1 MNHNS and CDR2 SASEGT. Trimming cost V 10 bases and J 4 bases, with 20 bases left between them. CDR3 DNA: TGTGCCACCCAGACTAACATGCGAACGTACGAGCAGTACTTC. Protein: CATQTNMRTYEQYF.

The rearrangement links TRBV9 to TRBJ2-3, with unresolved D. Deletions cut 0 bases from V and 1 base from J, with 15 bases between. The CDR3 totals 17 residues. Germline V CDR1 and CDR2: SGDLS, YYNGEE. The DNA for the CDR3 is TGTGCCAGCAGCGTAGTCGAAGGCTACTCGGGCACAGATACGCAGTATTTT. Translation gives CASSVVEGYSGTDTQYF.

There are many counts of this clonotype. The V and J genes are TRBV6-5 and TRBJ1-1; weak D call: TRBD1 (5 bases). This CDR3 spans 14 amino acids. Deletions cut 4 bases from V and 1 base from J, with 10 bases between. Per germline, CDR1 MNHEY and CDR2 SVGAGI. Written as DNA, the CDR3 is TGTGCCAGCAGTTCCGACAGACGGAACACTGAAGCTTTCTTT. This encodes CASSSDRRNTEAFF.

This clonotype appeared many times. This sequence joins TRBV2 and TRBJ2-7; tentatively, D is TRBD2 (6 bases). This CDR3 region has 14 residues. Germline V CDR1 and CDR2: SNHLY, FYNNEI. Trimming took off 4 bases at V and 6 bases at J, with 16 bases between the two ends. The CDR3 nucleotides are TGTGCCAGCAGTGTACTACCAGCGGGTTTCGAGCAGTACTTC. It is translated as CASSVLPAGFEQYF.